In its sample, the clone carrying this T cell receptor beta chain was seen once. This sample's time point: persistent/refractory GD, antithyroid drugs over 5 years with positive TRAb. RNA isolated from PBMCs was used to make the TCR library. The sample is drawn from a study of regulatory T cells in long-lasting Graves disease. This CDR3 has 17 amino acids. Unmatched junction bases numbered 11, after V lost 5 bases and J lost 0 bases. Germline CDR1 SEHNR, CDR2 FQNEAQ (reference sequence). CDR3 regions were amplified by Arm-PCR using iRepertoire HTBI primers to build TCR beta libraries. TCRdb re-analysed the multiplex PCR reads in MiXCR, keeping a single row per CDR3 protein. The sample yields over 650,000 distinct CDR3 sequences, 25% to 30% seen once.

The source was peripheral blood mononuclear cells (PBMCs), collected when the disease was refractory, from a patient treated with antithyroid drugs. The chain joins TRBV7-9 to TRBJ1-1, with 8 bases fitting TRBD1. This receptor was identified in a female donor with Graves disease. The CDR3, as DNA: TGTGCCAGCAGCCCTACCAGGGGGCTCCTAATGAACACTGAAGCTTTCTTT. Translation: CASSPTRGLLMNTEAFF.